This T cell receptor beta chain was profiled in a study of radiotherapy plus CTLA-4 blockade in lung cancer. Study results and caveats: Early blood T cell clone changes and increased post-radiation serum interferon-beta were reportedly the strongest response predictors. Some TCR clones had been derived from tumors. These clones expanded in peripheral blood after radiotherapy plus ipilimumab.

TCRdb's table, derived via immunoSEQ multiplex PCR, lists solely in-frame clones and lacks some. The sample contains around 80,000 clones, about 78% of which appear only once. From germline, CDR1 is ENHRY and CDR2 SYGVKD. Trimming removed 4 bases at V and 2 bases at J, with 17 bases between. The CDR3 runs to 16 residues. This clone was detected only a few times. Its specificity is not known. This chain uses TRBV10-3 with TRBJ1-1, with no clear D. Source: peripheral blood, taken from a patient treated with radiotherapy plus ipilimumab. The source of this sequence is a human donor with non-small cell lung cancer whose response to radiotherapy plus ipilimumab could not be evaluated. Some clones in this sample may be carry-over from other donors' samples. DNA for the CDR3: TGTGCCATCAGTGTATTACCGGGAGGCTCTAACACTGAAGCTTTCTTT. Its translation is CAISVLPGGSNTEAFF.